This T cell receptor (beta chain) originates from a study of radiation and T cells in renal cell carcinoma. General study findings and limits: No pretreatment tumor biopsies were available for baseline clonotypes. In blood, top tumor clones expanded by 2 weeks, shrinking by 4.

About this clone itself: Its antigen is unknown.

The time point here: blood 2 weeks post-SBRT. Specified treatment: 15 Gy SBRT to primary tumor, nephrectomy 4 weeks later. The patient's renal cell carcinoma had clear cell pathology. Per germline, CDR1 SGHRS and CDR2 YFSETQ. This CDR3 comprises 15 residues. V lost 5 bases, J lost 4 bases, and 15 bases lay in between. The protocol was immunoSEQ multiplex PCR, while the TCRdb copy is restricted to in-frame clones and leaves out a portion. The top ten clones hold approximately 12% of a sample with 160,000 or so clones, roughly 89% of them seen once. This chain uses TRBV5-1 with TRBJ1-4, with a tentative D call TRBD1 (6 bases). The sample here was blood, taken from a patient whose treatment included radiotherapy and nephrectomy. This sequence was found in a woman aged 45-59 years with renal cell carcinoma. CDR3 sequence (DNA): TGCGCCAGCAGACTACAGGGAGTTGATAATGAAAAACTGTTTTTT. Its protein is CASRLQGVDNEKLFF. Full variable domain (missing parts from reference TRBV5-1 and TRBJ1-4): KAGVTQTPRYLIKTRGQQVTLSCSPISGHRSVSWYQQTPGQGLQFLFEYFSETQRNKGNFPGRFSGRQFSNSRSEMNVSTLELGDSALYLCASRLQGVDNEKLFFGSGTQLSVL.